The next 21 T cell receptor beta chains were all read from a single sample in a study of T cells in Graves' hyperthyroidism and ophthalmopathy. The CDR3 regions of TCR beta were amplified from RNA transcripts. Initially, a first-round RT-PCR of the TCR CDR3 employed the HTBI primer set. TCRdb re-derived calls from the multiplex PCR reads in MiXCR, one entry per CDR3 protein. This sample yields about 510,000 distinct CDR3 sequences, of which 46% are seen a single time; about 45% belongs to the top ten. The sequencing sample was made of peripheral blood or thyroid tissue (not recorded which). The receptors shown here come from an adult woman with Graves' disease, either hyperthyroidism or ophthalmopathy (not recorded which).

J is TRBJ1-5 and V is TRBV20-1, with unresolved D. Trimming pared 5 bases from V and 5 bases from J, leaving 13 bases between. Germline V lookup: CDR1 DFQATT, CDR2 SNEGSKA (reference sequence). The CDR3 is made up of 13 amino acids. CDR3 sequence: CSAGNTGDQPQHF. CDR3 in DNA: TGCAGTGCTGGGAACACGGGCGATCAGCCCCAGCATTTT.

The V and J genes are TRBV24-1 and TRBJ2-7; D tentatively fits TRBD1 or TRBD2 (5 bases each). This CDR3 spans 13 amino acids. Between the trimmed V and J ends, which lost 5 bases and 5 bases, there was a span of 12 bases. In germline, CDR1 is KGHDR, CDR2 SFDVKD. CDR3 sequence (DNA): TGTGCCACCAGTGGTGGGGGTAGCCACGAGCAGTACTTC. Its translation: CATSGGGSHEQYF.

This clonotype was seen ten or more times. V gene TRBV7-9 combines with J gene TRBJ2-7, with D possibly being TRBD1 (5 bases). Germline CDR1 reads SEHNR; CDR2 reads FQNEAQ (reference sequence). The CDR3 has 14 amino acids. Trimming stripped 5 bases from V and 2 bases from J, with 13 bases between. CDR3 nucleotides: TGTGCCAGCAGCGGACAAGACAGCCCCTACGAGCAGTACTTC. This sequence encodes CASSGQDSPYEQYF.

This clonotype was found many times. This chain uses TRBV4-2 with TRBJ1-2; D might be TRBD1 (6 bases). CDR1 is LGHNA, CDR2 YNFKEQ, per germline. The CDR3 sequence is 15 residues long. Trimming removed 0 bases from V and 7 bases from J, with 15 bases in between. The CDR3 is CASSQDYGGLGGYTF. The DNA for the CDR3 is TGTGCCAGCAGCCAAGATTACGGGGGCCTAGGTGGCTACACCTTC.

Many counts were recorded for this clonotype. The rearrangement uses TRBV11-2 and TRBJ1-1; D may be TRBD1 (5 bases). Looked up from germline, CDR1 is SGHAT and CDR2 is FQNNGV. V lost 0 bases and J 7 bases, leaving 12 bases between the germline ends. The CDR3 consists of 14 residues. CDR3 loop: CASSLDARVIEAFF. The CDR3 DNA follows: TGTGCCAGCAGCTTAGACGCCAGGGTCATTGAAGCTTTCTTT. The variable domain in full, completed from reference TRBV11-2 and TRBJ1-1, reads EAGVAQSPRYKIIEKRQSVAFWCNPISGHATLYWYQQILGQGPKLLIQFQNNGVVDDSQLPKDRFSAERLKGVDSTLKIQPAKLEDSAVYLCASSLDARVIEAFFGQGTRLTVV.

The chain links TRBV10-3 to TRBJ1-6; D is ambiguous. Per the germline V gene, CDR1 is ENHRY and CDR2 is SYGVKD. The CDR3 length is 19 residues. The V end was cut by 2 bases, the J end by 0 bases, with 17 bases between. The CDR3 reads CAISETGRPTSSYNSPLHF. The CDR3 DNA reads TGTGCCATCAGTGAGACGGGGAGACCAACGAGCTCCTATAATTCACCCCTCCACTTT.

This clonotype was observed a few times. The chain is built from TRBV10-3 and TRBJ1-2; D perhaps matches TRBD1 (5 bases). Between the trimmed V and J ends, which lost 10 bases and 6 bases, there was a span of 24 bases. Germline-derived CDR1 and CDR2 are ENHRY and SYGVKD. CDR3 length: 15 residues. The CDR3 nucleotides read TGTGCCACCTACTCCGACCTCTCCGGGGACGATGGCTACACCTTC. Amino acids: CATYSDLSGDDGYTF.

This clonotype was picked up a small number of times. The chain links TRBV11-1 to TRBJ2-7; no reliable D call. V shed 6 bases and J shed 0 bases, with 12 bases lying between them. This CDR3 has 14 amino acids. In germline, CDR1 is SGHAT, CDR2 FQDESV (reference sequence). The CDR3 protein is CASRSSAGSYEQYF. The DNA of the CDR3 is TGTGCCAGCAGAAGTTCCGCCGGCTCCTACGAGCAGTACTTC.

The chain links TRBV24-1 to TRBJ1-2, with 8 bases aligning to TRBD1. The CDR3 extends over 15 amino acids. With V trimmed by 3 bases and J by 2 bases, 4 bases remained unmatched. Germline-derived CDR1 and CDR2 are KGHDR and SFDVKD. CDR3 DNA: TGTGCCACCAGTGATGCCGGGACAGGAAACTATGGCTACACCTTC. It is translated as CATSDAGTGNYGYTF.

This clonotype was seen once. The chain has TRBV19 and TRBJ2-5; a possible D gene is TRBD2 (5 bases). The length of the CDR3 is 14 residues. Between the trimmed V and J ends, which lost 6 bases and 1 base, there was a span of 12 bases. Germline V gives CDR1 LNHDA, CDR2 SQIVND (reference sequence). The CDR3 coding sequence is TGTGCCAGTAGGGGAGACACAAGCCAAGAGACCCAGTACTTC. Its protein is CASRGDTSQETQYF. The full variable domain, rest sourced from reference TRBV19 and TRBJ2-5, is DGGITQSPKYLFRKEGQNVTLSCEQNLNHDAMYWYRQDPGQGLRLIYYSQIVNDFQKGDIAEGYSVSREKKESFPLTVTSAQKNPTAFYLCASRGDTSQETQYFGPGTRLLVL.

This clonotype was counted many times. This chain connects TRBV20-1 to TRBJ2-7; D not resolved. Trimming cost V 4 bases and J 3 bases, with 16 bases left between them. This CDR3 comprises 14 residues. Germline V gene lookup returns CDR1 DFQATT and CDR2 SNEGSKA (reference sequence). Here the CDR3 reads CSATRGGSFYEQYF. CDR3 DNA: TGCAGTGCTACCCGAGGTGGTAGTTTCTACGAGCAGTACTTC.

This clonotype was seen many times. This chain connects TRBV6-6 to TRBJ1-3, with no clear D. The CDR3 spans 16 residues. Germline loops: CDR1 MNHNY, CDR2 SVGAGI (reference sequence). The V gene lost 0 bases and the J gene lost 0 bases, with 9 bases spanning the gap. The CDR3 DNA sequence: TGTGCCAGCAGTTACTCGAGCTCTGACTCTGGAAACACCATATATTTT. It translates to CASSYSSSDSGNTIYF.

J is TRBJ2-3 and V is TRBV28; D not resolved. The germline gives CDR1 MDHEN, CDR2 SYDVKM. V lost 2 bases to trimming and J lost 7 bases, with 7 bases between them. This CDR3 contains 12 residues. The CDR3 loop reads CASSLPANTQYF. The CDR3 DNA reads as TGTGCCAGCAGTTTACCCGCCAATACGCAGTATTTT.

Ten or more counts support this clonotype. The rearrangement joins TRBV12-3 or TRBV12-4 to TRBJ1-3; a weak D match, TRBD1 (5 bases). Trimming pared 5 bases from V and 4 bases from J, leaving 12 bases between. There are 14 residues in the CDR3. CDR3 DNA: TGTGCCAGCAGTCCCCGGACATCCGGAAACACCATATATTTT. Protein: CASSPRTSGNTIYF.

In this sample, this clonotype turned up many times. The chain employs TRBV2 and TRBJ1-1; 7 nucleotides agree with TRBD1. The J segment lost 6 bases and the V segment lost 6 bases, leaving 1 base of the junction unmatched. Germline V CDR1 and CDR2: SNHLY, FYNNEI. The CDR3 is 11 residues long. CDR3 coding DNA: TGTGCCAGCAGGCAGGGGGCTGAAGCTTTCTTT. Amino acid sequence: CASRQGAEAFF.

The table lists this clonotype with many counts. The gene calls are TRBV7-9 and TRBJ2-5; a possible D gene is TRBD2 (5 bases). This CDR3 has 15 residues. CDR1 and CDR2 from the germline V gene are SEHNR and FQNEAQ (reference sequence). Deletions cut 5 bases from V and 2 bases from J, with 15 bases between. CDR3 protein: CASSLTPRGQETQYF. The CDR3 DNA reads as TGTGCCAGCAGCCTTACTCCTCGGGGACAAGAGACCCAGTACTTC.

The CDR3 loop reads CSATGGDRETEAFF. CDR3 nucleotides: TGCAGTGCCACCGGGGGGGACAGAGAAACTGAAGCTTTCTTT. The chain joins TRBV20-1 to TRBJ1-1, with 7 bases fitting TRBD1. Germline-derived CDR1 and CDR2 are DFQATT and SNEGSKA (reference sequence). Trimming removed 6 bases from V and 5 bases from J; junction bases left unmatched: 12. CDR3 length: 14 residues.

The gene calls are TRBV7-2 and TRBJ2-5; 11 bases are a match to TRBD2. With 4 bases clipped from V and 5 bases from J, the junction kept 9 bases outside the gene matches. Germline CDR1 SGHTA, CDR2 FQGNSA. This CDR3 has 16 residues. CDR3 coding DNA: TGTGCCAGCAGCTCCGCTACTAGCGGGAGAACGGAGACCCAGTACTTC. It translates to CASSSATSGRTETQYF.

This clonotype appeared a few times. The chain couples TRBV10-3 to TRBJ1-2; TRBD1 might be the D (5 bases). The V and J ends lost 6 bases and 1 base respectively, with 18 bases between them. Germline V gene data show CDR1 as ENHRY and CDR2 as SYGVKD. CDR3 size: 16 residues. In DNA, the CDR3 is TGTGCCATCAGACGGGACCGAGGGGCAATTAACTATGGCTACACCTTC. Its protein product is CAIRRDRGAINYGYTF.

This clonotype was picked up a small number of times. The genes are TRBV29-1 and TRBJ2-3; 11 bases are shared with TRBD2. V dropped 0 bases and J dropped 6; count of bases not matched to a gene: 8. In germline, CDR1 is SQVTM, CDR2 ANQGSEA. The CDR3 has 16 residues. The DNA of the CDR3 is TGCAGCGTTGAAGATCTCGGGACTAGCGGCCCCGATACGCAGTATTTT. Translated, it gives CSVEDLGTSGPDTQYF.

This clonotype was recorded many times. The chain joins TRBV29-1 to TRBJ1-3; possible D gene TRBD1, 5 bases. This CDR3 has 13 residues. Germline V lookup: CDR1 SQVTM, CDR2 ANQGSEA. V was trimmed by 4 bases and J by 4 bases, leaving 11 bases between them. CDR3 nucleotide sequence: TGCAGCGTTGGTTCCGGACACGGAAACACCATATATTTT. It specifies CSVGSGHGNTIYF.